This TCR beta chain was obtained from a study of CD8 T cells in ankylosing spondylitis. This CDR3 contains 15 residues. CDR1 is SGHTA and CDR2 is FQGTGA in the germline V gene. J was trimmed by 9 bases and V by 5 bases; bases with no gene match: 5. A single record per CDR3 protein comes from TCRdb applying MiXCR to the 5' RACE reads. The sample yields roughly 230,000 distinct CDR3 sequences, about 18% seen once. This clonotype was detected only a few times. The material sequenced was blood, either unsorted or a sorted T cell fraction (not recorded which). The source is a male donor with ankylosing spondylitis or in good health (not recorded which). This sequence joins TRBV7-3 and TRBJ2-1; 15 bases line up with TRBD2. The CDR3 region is CASSAGLAGGTEQFF. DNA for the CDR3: TGTGCCAGCAGCGCTGGACTAGCGGGAGGGACTGAGCAGTTCTTC.